These T cell receptor beta chains were read from a single sample in a study of T cell changes during pregnancy in multiple sclerosis. The table came from immunoSEQ multiplex PCR; TCRdb's copy has only in-frame clones and leaves some out. The profile shows some 110,000 clones, 92% of them singletons. Sample: peripheral blood, taken in the third trimester of pregnancy. These receptors were taken from a female donor with multiple sclerosis, enrolled in a pregnancy study. The CDR3 runs from the conserved cysteine through the conserved F or W. A D gene is named only where the DNA matches it firmly. Not every row has a clone size; where given, it reads once, few, many or a size class.

size: -; D: TRBD2; J: TRBJ2-1; V: TRBV18; DNA: TGTGCCAGCTCACGGACGATAACTAGCGGGGGTGGCAATGAGCAGTTCTTC; CDR3: CASSRTITSGGGNEQFF
size: -; D: -; J: TRBJ2-5; V: TRBV5-1; DNA: TGCGCCAGCAGTTTGGAGGGAGCGGCAGAGACCCAGTACTTC; CDR3: CASSLEGAAETQYF
size: -; D: -; J: TRBJ1-4; V: TRBV11-2; DNA: TGTGCCAGCAGCTTGAAGAGGGTTAATGAAAAACTGTTTTTT; CDR3: CASSLKRVNEKLFF
size: -; D: -; J: TRBJ2-3; V: TRBV27; DNA: TGTGCCAGCAGTTTAGGGTTGAGGGGGGATACGCAGTATTTT; CDR3: CASSLGLRGDTQYF
size: -; D: TRBD1; J: TRBJ1-2; V: TRBV9; DNA: TGTGCCAGCAGCGTGAGGGACAGCAGAAACTATGGCTACACCTTC; CDR3: CASSVRDSRNYGYTF
size: -; D: TRBD1; J: TRBJ1-1; V: TRBV5-6; DNA: TGTGCCAGCAGGACCGACAGGGGGCGAGGGAACACTGAAGCTTTCTTT; CDR3: CASRTDRGRGNTEAFF
size: -; D: TRBD1; J: TRBJ1-4; V: TRBV30; DNA: TGTGCCTGGAGTTTTAAGGACAGGGGTAAAAAACTGTTTTTT; CDR3: CAWSFKDRGKKLFF
size: -; D: TRBD1; J: TRBJ1-5; V: TRBV7-2; DNA: TGTGCCAGCAGCTCCGACAGGGTCCGAGGACAGCCCCAGCATTTT; CDR3: CASSSDRVRGQPQHF
size: -; D: -; J: TRBJ2-5; V: TRBV28; DNA: TGTGCCAGCAGTCGGCCTGGGGGGTGGGAGACCCAGTACTTC; CDR3: CASSRPGGWETQYF
size: -; D: -; J: TRBJ1-6; V: TRBV30; DNA: TGTGCCTGGAGTGACAGGGCGAGCTCCTATAATTCACCCCTCCACTTT; CDR3: CAWSDRASSYNSPLHF
size: -; D: -; J: TRBJ2-1; V: TRBV10-3; DNA: TGTGCCATCAGTGCTGGAGCGGGCCCCTACAATGAGCAGTTCTTC; CDR3: CAISAGAGPYNEQFF
size: -; D: TRBD2; J: TRBJ2-3; V: TRBV5-6; DNA: TGTGCCAGCAGCCTACGACAGGTCTCTAGCGGGGGGGTGCCAGATACGCAGTATTTT; CDR3: CASSLRQVSSGGVPDTQYF
size: -; D: -; J: TRBJ2-1; V: TRBV25-1; DNA: TGTGCCAGCAGTGTTCGAGGGAGCTACAATGAGCAGTTCTTC; CDR3: CASSVRGSYNEQFF
size: -; D: TRBD2; J: TRBJ2-4; V: TRBV7-2; DNA: TGTGCCAGCAGCTTAGGTGGGGGGGGACCCATTCAGTACTTC; CDR3: CASSLGGGGPIQYF
size: few; D: -; J: TRBJ1-5; V: TRBV6-1; DNA: TGTGCCAGCAGCCCTCCCGACAGCCCTACTCAGCCCCAGCATTTT; CDR3: CASSPPDSPTQPQHF
size: -; D: -; J: TRBJ2-3; V: TRBV4-1; DNA: TGCGCCAGCAGCCAAGTACTAGTAGATACGCAGTATTTT; CDR3: CASSQVLVDTQYF
size: -; D: TRBD1; J: TRBJ1-5; V: TRBV2; DNA: TGTGCCAGCAGTGAAGTTCGGGACAGGGACGTTCAGCCCCAGCATTTT; CDR3: CASSEVRDRDVQPQHF
size: -; D: -; J: TRBJ1-2; V: TRBV6-5; DNA: TGTGCCAGCAGCTCGCAGGGGTACTATGGCTACACCTTC; CDR3: CASSSQGYYGYTF
size: -; D: TRBD2; J: TRBJ2-5; V: TRBV6-5; DNA: TGTGCCAGCAGTTTCGGAAGCGGGGGGCAAGAGACCCAGTACTTC; CDR3: CASSFGSGGQETQYF
size: -; D: TRBD1; J: TRBJ2-4; V: TRBV5-1; DNA: TGCGCCAGCAGCTTGGGTCTGCGTACAGGGGCCATGGAGGCCAAAAACATTCAGTACTTC; CDR3: CASSLGLRTGAMEAKNIQYF
size: few; D: -; J: TRBJ1-6; V: TRBV30; DNA: TGTGCCACGGAGCGGAATAATTCACCCCTCCACTTT; CDR3: CATERNNSPLHF
size: -; D: TRBD2; J: TRBJ2-3; V: TRBV10-3; DNA: TGTGCCATCAGTGAGTCGGAGGGACTAGCGGGGACGCAGTATTTT; CDR3: CAISESEGLAGTQYF
size: -; D: TRBD1; J: TRBJ2-2; V: TRBV6-4; DNA: TGTGCCAGCAAGGGACAGGGGGTGTCCGGGGAGCTGTTTTTT; CDR3: CASKGQGVSGELFF
size: once; D: TRBD2; J: TRBJ2-3; V: TRBV7-8; DNA: TGTGCCAGCAGCTTAGCCCCTAGCGGGAGGGCCCGCACAGATACGCAGTATTTT; CDR3: CASSLAPSGRARTDTQYF